This T cell receptor beta chain was identified during a study of blood T cell repertoires in COVID-19. Study-level information: The United States, Italy and Spain supplied acute and convalescent COVID-19 samples.

Clones were read by immunoSEQ multiplex PCR, and TCRdb kept only the in-frame ones, dropping some. The sample holds about 400,000 clones, 70% to 90% seen once. V lost 3 bases and J lost 0; bases outside the gene matches: 9. The CDR3 is 18 amino acids. The germline gives CDR1 LNHNV, CDR2 YYDKDF (reference sequence). This chain links TRBV15 with TRBJ2-1; 9 bases align to TRBD1. This clonotype was obtained from a woman between 35 and 50 years old with acute COVID-19. Material: PBMCs or T cells enriched from blood (not recorded which). CDR3 region: CATSRDRGSSGSYNEQFF. For the CDR3, the DNA is TGTGCCACCAGCAGGGACAGGGGATCTTCGGGCTCCTACAATGAGCAGTTCTTC.